These 7 T cell receptor beta chains share one sample of origin, sequenced in a study of shared clonotypes between healthy human individuals. TCRdb's copy holds only in-frame clones and misses some; the assay was immunoSEQ multiplex PCR. The data contain about 1.5 million clones, roughly 95% of them singletons. Sequencing was done on a sample of naive CD4+ T cells sorted from blood. Regarding subset: CD45RA+ positively selected. The source of these receptors is a man under 40 in good health.

The V call is TRBV7-9, the J call TRBJ2-2, with TRBD2 as a possible D gene (5 bases). Trimming stripped 5 bases from V and 4 bases from J, with 8 bases between. The CDR3 loop spans 13 amino acids. Germline V gives CDR1 SEHNR, CDR2 FQNEAQ (reference sequence). The CDR3 spells CASSPEGTGELFF. The CDR3 DNA sequence: TGTGCCAGCAGCCCCGAGGGCACCGGGGAGCTGTTTTTT.

This chain connects TRBV6-5 to TRBJ2-2; TRBD1 agrees at 7 bases. The trim removed 6 bases at V and 2 bases at J, leaving 3 bases unmatched. Germline V gene data show CDR1 as MNHEY and CDR2 as SVGAGI. This CDR3 region has 14 residues. Written as DNA, the CDR3 is TGTGCCAGCAGCCGACAGGGTAACACCGGGGAGCTGTTTTTT. It specifies CASSRQGNTGELFF.

The chain uses TRBV20-1 and TRBJ2-7; D might be TRBD1 (5 bases). Trimming left V 4 bases short and J 5 bases short, with 6 bases between. The CDR3 is 10 residues long. The V gene's germline CDR1 is DFQATT and CDR2 SNEGSKA (reference sequence). The CDR3 DNA sequence: TGCAGTGCTAAGGGGAACGAGCAGTACTTC. Translation gives CSAKGNEQYF.

The genes are TRBV28 and TRBJ2-2, with 9 bases that match TRBD2. The V gene's germline CDR1 is MDHEN and CDR2 SYDVKM. Trimming at V came to 6 bases and at J to 6 bases, leaving 8 bases not matched to a gene. CDR3 length equals 15 residues. CDR3 DNA sequence: TGTGCCAGCAGCCGGGGCGGGAGGGCCCCCGGGGAGCTGTTTTTT. Translated, it gives CASSRGGRAPGELFF.

The chain carries TRBV5-1 and TRBJ2-5; no clear D gene. Per the germline V gene, CDR1 is SGHRS and CDR2 is YFSETQ. The CDR3 has 12 amino acids. Trimming removed 4 bases at V and 8 bases at J, with 12 bases between. This CDR3 reads CASSEDVATQYF. CDR3 coding DNA: TGCGCCAGCAGCGAGGACGTAGCAACCCAGTACTTC.

The V call is TRBV7-9, the J call TRBJ1-1; no clear D. The germline V gene has CDR1 SEHNR and CDR2 FQNEAQ (reference sequence). This CDR3 region has 13 residues. V lost 2 bases to trimming and J lost 10 bases, with 14 bases between them. In nucleotides, the CDR3 is TGTGCCAGCAGCTTAATTATGTCGGGTAGAGCTTTCTTT. This encodes CASSLIMSGRAFF.

The chain joins TRBV5-6 to TRBJ2-7, with 7 positions matching TRBD1. The CDR3 consists of 15 residues. Trimming cost V 0 bases and J 7 bases; bases outside gene matches: 10. The germline CDR1 and CDR2 sequences are SGHDT and YYEEEE. The CDR3 DNA reads TGTGCCAGCAGCTTGGGAGGGGGCGCGTCGTTGGAGCAGTACTTC. It encodes CASSLGGGASLEQYF.